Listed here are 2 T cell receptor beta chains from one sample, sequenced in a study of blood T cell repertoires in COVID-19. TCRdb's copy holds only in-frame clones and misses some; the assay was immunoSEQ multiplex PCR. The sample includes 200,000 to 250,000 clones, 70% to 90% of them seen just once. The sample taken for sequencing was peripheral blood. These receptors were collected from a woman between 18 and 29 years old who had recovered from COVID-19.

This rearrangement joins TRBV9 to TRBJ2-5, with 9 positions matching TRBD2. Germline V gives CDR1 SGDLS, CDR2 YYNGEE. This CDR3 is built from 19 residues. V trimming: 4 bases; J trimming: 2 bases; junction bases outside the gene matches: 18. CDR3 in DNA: TGTGCCAGCAGCCCCCGTGGAGGGCTAGCGGGGCAGAAACAAGAGACCCAGTACTTC. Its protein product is CASSPRGGLAGQKQETQYF.

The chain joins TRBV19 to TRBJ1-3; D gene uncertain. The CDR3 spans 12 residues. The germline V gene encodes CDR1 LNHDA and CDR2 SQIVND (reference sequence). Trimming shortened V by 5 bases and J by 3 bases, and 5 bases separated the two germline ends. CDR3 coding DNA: TGTGCCAGTAGTCCGTTTGGAAACACCATATATTTT. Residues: CASSPFGNTIYF.